The 5 T cell receptor beta chains reported below all come from one sample, sequenced in a study of response to subunit inactivated influenza vaccine. TCRdb ran MiXCR on the RT-PCR reads and lists one entry per CDR3 protein. Altogether around 300,000 distinct CDR3 sequences are present, approximately 23% being singletons, with the ten largest covering around 10%. The input for sequencing was PBMCs from blood, taken less than 22 months after vaccination. These receptors were collected from a man between 50 and 75 years old who received an inactivated influenza vaccine.

This clonotype has a handful of counts. The CDR3 region is CASEDGRGYTF. The CDR3 DNA reads as TGTGCCAGCGAGGACGGGCGCGGCTACACCTTC. The rearrangement uses TRBV19 and TRBJ1-2; D is uncertain. The CDR3 has 11 residues. CDR1 LNHDA and CDR2 SQIVND come from the germline V gene (reference sequence). Trimming left V 9 bases short and J 8 bases short, with 13 bases between.

The chain couples TRBV5-1 to TRBJ2-3, with TRBD1 matching 7 bases. Germline V CDR1 and CDR2: SGHRS, YFSETQ. The trim removed 4 bases at V and 1 base at J, leaving 6 bases unmatched. This CDR3 has 15 residues. CDR3 protein: CASSEKQGRTDTQYF. CDR3 nucleotides: TGCGCCAGCAGCGAAAAACAGGGGCGCACAGATACGCAGTATTTT. Full variable domain (missing parts from reference TRBV5-1 and TRBJ2-3): KAGVTQTPRYLIKTRGQQVTLSCSPISGHRSVSWYQQTPGQGLQFLFEYFSETQRNKGNFPGRFSGRQFSNSRSEMNVSTLELGDSALYLCASSEKQGRTDTQYFGPGTRLTVL.

V gene TRBV2 combines with J gene TRBJ1-2, with D unresolved. The CDR3 sequence is 11 residues long. Trimming took 6 bases from V and 6 from J, leaving 8 bases between them. CDR1 SNHLY and CDR2 FYNNEI come from the germline V gene. The DNA of the CDR3 is TGTGCCAGCAGACCCGGAGATGGCTACACCTTC. Translated: CASRPGDGYTF.

This clonotype was counted a few times. J is TRBJ2-7 and V is TRBV28; D ambiguous. The V gene lost 4 bases and the J gene lost 6 bases, with 7 bases spanning the gap. Germline V gene sequence: CDR1 MDHEN, CDR2 SYDVKM. CDR3 size: 11 residues. The DNA of the CDR3 is TGTGCCAGCAGTTCACTCCGCGAGCAGTACTTC. This sequence encodes CASSSLREQYF.

This rearrangement joins TRBV7-2 to TRBJ2-3, with 8 bases fitting TRBD1. Per germline, CDR1 SGHTA and CDR2 FQGNSA. J lost 2 bases, V lost 5 bases, and 6 bases had no gene match. The CDR3 consists of 15 residues. CDR3 amino acids: CASSPQTGVTDTQYF. Written as DNA, the CDR3 is TGTGCCAGCAGCCCCCAGACAGGGGTCACAGATACGCAGTATTTT.